This T cell receptor beta chain was sequenced for a study of T cells in tuberculosis. Study-level background: Sequenced TCRs come from CD1B-GMM tetramer-binding T cells.

TCRdb's copy holds only in-frame clones and misses some; the assay was immunoSEQ multiplex PCR. The sample contains fewer than 40,000 clones, approximately 93% of which appear only once. Germline V CDR1 and CDR2: MNHNS, SASEGT. J gave up 0 bases and V 4 bases, and 5 bases lay outside the gene matches. This CDR3 contains 16 residues. Adolescents were screened for latent TB by skin test and IGRA. This chain joins TRBV6-1 and TRBJ2-1, with TRBD1 identical over 8 bases. Sequences were obtained from PBMCs. The receptor was isolated from a donor aged 10 to 29 with latent tuberculosis or without tuberculosis infection. CDR3 DNA sequence: TGTGCCAGCAGTGCCCGGGACAGGCTCTCCTACAATGAGCAGTTCTTC. Translated, it gives CASSARDRLSYNEQFF.